The clone carrying this T cell receptor (beta chain) was counted only a few times. The antigen remains unidentified. The data derive from a study of beta chain features in type 1 diabetes. Whole-study findings and limits: In these data, an HLA type influence on TCRB rearrangement remained unresolved. Shortening that was moderate but significant affected the TCRB CDR3s of Type 1 diabetes patients in all four CD4+ subsets.

TCRB transcripts that were expressed got sequenced, as all of the isolated RNA had been reverse transcribed. This table comes from immunoSEQ multiplex PCR, and its TCRdb copy is limited to in-frame clones, with some not included. The sample lists some 350,000 clones; about 14% were seen once. CDR3 length: 15 amino acids. The V gene's germline CDR1 is SEHNR and CDR2 FQNEAQ (reference sequence). The V gene end was trimmed by 5 bases and the J gene end by 5 bases; junction bases not matched to a gene: 10. The J gene is TRBJ2-5, the V gene TRBV7-9, with 8 bases identical to TRBD1. The sample comprised naive CD4+ T cells from blood. This TCR was sampled from a woman younger than 30 with type 1 diabetes. CDR3 amino acids: CASSQDQGAVETQYF. As DNA, the CDR3 is TGTGCCAGCAGCCAAGACCAGGGGGCAGTGGAGACCCAGTACTTC.